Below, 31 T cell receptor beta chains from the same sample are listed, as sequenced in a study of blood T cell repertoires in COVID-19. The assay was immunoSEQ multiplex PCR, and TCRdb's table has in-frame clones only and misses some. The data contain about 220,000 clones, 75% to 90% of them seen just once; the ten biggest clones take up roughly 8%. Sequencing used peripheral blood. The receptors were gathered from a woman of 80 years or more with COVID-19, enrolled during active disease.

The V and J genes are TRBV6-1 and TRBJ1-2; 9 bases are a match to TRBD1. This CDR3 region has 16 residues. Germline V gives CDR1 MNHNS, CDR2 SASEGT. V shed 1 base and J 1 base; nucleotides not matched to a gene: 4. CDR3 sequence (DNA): TGTGCCAGCAGTGAAGGCACAGGGGGCGGTAACTATGGCTACACCTTC. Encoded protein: CASSEGTGGGNYGYTF.

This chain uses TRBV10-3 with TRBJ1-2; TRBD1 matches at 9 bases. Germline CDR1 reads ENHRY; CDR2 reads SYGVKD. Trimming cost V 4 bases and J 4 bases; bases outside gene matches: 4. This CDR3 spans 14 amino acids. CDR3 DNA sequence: TGTGCCATCAGTGCCGGGACAGGGACCTATGGCTACACCTTC. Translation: CAISAGTGTYGYTF.

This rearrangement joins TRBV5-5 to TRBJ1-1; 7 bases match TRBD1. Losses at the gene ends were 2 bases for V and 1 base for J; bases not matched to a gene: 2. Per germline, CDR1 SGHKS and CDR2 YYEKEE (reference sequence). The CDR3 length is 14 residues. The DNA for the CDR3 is TGTGCCAGCAGCTTCGGGACAGCGAACACTGAAGCTTTCTTT. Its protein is CASSFGTANTEAFF.

The CDR3 loop reads CASSLDDSSNQPQHF. CDR3 nucleotides: TGCGCCAGCAGCTTAGACGACAGCAGCAATCAGCCCCAGCATTTT. The chain combines TRBV5-1 with TRBJ1-5; D may be TRBD1 (5 bases). V was pared by 2 bases and J by 1 base, with 10 bases between. The CDR3 loop spans 15 amino acids. Looked up from germline, CDR1 is SGHRS and CDR2 is YFSETQ. Full variable domain (remainder filled in from reference TRBV5-1 and TRBJ1-5): KAGVTQTPRYLIKTRGQQVTLSCSPISGHRSVSWYQQTPGQGLQFLFEYFSETQRNKGNFPGRFSGRQFSNSRSEMNVSTLELGDSALYLCASSLDDSSNQPQHFGDGTRLSIL.

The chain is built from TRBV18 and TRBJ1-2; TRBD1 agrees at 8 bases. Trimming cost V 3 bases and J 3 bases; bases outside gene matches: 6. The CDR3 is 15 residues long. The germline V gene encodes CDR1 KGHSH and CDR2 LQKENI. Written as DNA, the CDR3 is TGTGCCAGCTCACCCCGGACAGGGACCGACTATGGCTACACCTTC. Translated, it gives CASSPRTGTDYGYTF.

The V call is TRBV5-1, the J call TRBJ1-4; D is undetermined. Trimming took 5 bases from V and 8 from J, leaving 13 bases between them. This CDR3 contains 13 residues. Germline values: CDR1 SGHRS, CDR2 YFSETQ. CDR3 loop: CASSLQVSEKLFF. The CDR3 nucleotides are TGCGCCAGCAGTCTCCAGGTATCAGAAAAACTGTTTTTT.

The CDR3 nucleotides read TGTGCCAGCAGCCCTAAGAGGGGGACAAGCGAAGCTTTCTTT. Translating gives CASSPKRGTSEAFF. The V gene is TRBV7-2, the J gene TRBJ1-1; the D gene is possibly TRBD1 (6 bases). The ends were cut back, 5 bases at V and 8 bases at J, with 18 bases in the middle. Germline V gene data show CDR1 as SGHTA and CDR2 as FQGNSA. The CDR3 runs to 14 residues.

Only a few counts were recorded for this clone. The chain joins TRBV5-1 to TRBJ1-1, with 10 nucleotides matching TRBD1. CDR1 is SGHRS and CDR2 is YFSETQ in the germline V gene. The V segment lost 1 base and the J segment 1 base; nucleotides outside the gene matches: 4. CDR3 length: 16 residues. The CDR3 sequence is CASSLRDRGENTEAFF. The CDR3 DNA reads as TGCGCCAGCAGCTTGAGGGACAGGGGCGAGAACACTGAAGCTTTCTTT.

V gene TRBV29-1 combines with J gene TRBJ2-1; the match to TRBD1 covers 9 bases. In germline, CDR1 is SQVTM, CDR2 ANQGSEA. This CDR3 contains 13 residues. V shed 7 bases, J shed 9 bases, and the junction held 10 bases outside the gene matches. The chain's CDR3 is CSANRGRHAEQFF. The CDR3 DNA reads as TGCAGCGCCAACAGGGGGCGCCACGCTGAGCAGTTCTTC.

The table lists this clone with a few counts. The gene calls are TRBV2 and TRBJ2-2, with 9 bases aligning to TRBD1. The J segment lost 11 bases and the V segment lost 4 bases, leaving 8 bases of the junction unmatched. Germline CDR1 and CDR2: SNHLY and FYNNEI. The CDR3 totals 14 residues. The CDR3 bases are TGTGCCAGCAGTGTTCCGGACAGGGGCGAAGAGCTGTTTTTT. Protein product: CASSVPDRGEELFF.

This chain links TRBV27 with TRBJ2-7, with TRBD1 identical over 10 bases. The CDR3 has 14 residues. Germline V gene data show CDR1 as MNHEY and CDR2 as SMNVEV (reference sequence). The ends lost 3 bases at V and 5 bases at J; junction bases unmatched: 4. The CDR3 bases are TGTGCCAGCAGTTTTCTGGGACAGGGGAACGAGCAGTACTTC. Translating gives CASSFLGQGNEQYF.

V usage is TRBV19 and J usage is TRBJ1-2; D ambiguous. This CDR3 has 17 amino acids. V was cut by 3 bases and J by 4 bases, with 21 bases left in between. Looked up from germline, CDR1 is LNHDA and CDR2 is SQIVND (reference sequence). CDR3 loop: CASSIGTTPYVGYGYTF. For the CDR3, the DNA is TGTGCCAGTAGTATCGGAACGACTCCGTACGTCGGCTATGGCTACACCTTC. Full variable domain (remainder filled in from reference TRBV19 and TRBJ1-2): DGGITQSPKYLFRKEGQNVTLSCEQNLNHDAMYWYRQDPGQGLRLIYYSQIVNDFQKGDIAEGYSVSREKKESFPLTVTSAQKNPTAFYLCASSIGTTPYVGYGYTFGSGTRLTVV.

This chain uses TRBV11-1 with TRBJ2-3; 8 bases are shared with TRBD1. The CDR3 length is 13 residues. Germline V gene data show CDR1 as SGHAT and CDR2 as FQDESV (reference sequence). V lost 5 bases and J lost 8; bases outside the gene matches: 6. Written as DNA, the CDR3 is TGTGCCAGCAGCATCTACAGGGGGGCTACGCAGTATTTT. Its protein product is CASSIYRGATQYF.

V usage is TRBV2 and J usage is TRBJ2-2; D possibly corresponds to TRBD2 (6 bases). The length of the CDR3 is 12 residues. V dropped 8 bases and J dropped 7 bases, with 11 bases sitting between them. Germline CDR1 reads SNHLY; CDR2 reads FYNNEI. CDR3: CASRMGGGELFF. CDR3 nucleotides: TGTGCCAGCCGAATGGGGGGCGGGGAGCTGTTTTTT. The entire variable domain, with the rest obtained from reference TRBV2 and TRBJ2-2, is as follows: EPEVTQTPSHQVTQMGQEVILRCVPISNHLYFYWYRQILGQKVEFLVSFYNNEISEKSEIFDDQFSVERPDGSNFTLKIRSTKLEDSAMYFCASRMGGGELFFGEGSRLTVL.

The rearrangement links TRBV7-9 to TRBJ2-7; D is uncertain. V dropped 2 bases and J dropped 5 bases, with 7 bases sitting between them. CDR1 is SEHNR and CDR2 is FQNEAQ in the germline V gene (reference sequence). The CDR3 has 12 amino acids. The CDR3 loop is CASSLTRDEQYF. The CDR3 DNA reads TGTGCCAGCAGCTTAACCCGGGACGAGCAGTACTTC. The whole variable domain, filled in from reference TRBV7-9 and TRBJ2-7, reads DTGVSQNPRHKITKRGQNVTFRCDPISEHNRLYWYRQTLGQGPEFLTYFQNEAQLEKSRLLSDRFSAERPKGSFSTLEIQRTEQGDSAMYLCASSLTRDEQYFGPGTRLTVT.

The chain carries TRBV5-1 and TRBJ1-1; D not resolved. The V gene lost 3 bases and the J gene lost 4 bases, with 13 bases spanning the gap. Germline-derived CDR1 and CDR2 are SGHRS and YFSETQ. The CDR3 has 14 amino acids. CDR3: CASSYQSSGTEAFF. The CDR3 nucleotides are TGCGCCAGCAGCTATCAATCATCGGGCACTGAAGCTTTCTTT.

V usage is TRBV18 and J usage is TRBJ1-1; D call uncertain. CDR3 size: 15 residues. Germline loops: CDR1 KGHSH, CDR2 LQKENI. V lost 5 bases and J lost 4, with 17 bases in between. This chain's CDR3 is CASSTYSGVSTEAFF. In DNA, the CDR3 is TGTGCCAGCTCAACATACAGCGGGGTCAGCACTGAAGCTTTCTTT. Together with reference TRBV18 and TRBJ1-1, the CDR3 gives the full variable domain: NAGVMQNPRHLVRRRGQEARLRCSPMKGHSHVYWYRQLPEEGLKFMVYLQKENIIDESGMPKERFSAEFPKEGPSILRIQQVVRGDSAAYFCASSTYSGVSTEAFFGQGTRLTVV.

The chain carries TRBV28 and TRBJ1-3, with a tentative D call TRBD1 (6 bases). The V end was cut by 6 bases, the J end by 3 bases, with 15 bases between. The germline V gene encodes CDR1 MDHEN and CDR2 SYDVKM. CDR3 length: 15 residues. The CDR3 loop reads CASSQGTRSGNTIYF. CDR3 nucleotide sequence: TGTGCCAGCAGCCAAGGGACACGAAGTGGAAACACCATATATTTT.

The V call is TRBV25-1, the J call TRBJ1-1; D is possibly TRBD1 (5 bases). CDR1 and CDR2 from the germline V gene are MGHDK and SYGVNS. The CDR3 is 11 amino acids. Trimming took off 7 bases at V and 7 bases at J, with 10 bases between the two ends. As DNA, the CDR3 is TGTGCCAGCACGGCAAGGGGTGAAGCTTTCTTT. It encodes CASTARGEAFF.

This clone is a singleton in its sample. The CDR3 DNA reads TGTGCCAGCAGCTTAGGGACACTTAATCAGCCCCAGCATTTT. Its translation: CASSLGTLNQPQHF. This chain uses TRBV7-9 with TRBJ1-5, with D perhaps TRBD1 (5 bases). The CDR3 is 14 amino acids. Germline assignment: CDR1 SEHNR and CDR2 FQNEAQ (reference sequence). V lost 1 base and J lost 4, with 8 bases in between.

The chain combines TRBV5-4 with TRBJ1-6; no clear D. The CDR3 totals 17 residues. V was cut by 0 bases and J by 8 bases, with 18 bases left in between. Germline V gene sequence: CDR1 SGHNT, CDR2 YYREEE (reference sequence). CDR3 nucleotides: TGTGCCAGCAGCTTGGCCCACTCACTTGCAGCGGATTCACCCCTCCACTTT. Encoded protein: CASSLAHSLAADSPLHF.

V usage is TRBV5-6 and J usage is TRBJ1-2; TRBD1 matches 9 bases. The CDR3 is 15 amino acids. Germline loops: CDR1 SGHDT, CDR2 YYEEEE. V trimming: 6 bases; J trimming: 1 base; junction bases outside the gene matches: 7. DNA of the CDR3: TGTGCCAGCAACCAATTGGGACAGGGTAACTATGGCTACACCTTC. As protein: CASNQLGQGNYGYTF.

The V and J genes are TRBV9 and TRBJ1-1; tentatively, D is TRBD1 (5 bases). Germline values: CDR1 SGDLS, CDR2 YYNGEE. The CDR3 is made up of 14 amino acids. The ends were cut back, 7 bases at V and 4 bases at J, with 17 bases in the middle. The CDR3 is CASSARPGGTEAFF. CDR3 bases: TGTGCCAGCTCGGCCAGGCCGGGGGGCACTGAAGCTTTCTTT. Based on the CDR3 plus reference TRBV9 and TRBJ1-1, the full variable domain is DSGVTQTPKHLITATGQRVTLRCSPRSGDLSVYWYQQSLDQGLQFLIQYYNGEERAKGNILERFSAQQFPDLHSELNLSSLELGDSALYFCASSARPGGTEAFFGQGTRLTVV.

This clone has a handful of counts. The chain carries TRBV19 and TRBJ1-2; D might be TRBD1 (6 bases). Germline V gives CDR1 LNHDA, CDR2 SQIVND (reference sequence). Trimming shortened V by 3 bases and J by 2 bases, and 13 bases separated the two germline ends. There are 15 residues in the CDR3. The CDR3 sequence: CASSMLTGVNYGYTF. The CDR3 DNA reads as TGTGCCAGTAGTATGTTGACAGGAGTCAACTATGGCTACACCTTC.

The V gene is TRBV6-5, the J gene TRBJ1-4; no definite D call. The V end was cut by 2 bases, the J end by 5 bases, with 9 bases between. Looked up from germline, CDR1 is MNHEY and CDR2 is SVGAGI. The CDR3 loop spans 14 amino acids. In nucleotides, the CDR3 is TGTGCCAGCAGTTACGATCGGAGAAATGAAAAACTGTTTTTT. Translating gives CASSYDRRNEKLFF.

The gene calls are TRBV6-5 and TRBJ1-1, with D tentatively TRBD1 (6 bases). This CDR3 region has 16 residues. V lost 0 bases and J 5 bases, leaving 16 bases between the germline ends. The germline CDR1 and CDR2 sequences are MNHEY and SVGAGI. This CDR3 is CASSYSRTGPATEAFF. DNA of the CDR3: TGTGCCAGCAGTTACTCGCGAACAGGGCCGGCAACTGAAGCTTTCTTT.

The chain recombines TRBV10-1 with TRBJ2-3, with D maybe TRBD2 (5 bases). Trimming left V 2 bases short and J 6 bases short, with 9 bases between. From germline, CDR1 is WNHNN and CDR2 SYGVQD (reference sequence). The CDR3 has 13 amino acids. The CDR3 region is CASSEMRRDTQYF. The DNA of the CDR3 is TGCGCCAGCAGTGAGATGAGGAGGGATACGCAGTATTTT.

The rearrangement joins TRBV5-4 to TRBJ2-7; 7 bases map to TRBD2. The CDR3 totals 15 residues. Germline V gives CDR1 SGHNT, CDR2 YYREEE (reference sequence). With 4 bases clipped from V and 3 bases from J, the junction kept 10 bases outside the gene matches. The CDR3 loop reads CASSDMGRAIYEQYF. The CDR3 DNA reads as TGTGCCAGCAGCGATATGGGGAGGGCCATCTACGAGCAGTACTTC.

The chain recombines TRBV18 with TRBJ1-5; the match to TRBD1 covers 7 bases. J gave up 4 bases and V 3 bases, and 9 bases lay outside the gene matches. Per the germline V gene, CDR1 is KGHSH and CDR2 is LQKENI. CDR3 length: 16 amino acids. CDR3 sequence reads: CASSPTGKGGNQPQHF. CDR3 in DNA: TGTGCCAGCTCACCGACAGGGAAAGGAGGGAATCAGCCCCAGCATTTT.

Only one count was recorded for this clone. CDR3 coding DNA: TGTGCCAGCAGTTTCGGACAGTCTCTCGCCCAGTACTTC. As protein: CASSFGQSLAQYF. The J gene is TRBJ2-5, the V gene TRBV16; tentative D call: TRBD1 (6 bases). The V gene lost 6 bases and the J gene lost 9 bases, with 17 bases spanning the gap. CDR1 is KGHSY, CDR2 FQNENV, per germline. The length of the CDR3 is 13 residues.

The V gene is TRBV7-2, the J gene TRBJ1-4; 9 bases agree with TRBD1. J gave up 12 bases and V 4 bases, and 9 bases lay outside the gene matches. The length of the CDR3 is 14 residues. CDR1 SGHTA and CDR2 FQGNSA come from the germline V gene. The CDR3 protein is CASSYNAWDRELFF. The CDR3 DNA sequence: TGTGCCAGCAGCTATAACGCTTGGGACAGGGAACTGTTTTTT.